This T cell receptor (beta chain) was observed in a study of blood T cell repertoires in COVID-19. Study-level information: Nucleic acid was either cDNA or gDNA, and it came from T cells, B-cell-depleted T cells, or PBMCs.

Sequencing used immunoSEQ multiplex PCR; TCRdb keeps in-frame clones, though not all of them. Among about 310,000 clones listed, about 91% were seen once. Germline V gene data show CDR1 as LNHDA and CDR2 as SQIVND (reference sequence). The V gene lost 5 bases and the J gene lost 2 bases, with 10 bases spanning the gap. The CDR3 covers 14 residues. Sequencing used PBMCs or T cells enriched from blood (not recorded which). The receptor comes from a woman aged 40 to 55 who had recovered from COVID-19. The chain combines TRBV19 with TRBJ1-3; D is possibly TRBD1 (6 bases). The CDR3 bases are TGTGCCAGTAGTGTACAGGGTGCTGGAAACACCATATATTTT. It yields the protein CASSVQGAGNTIYF.